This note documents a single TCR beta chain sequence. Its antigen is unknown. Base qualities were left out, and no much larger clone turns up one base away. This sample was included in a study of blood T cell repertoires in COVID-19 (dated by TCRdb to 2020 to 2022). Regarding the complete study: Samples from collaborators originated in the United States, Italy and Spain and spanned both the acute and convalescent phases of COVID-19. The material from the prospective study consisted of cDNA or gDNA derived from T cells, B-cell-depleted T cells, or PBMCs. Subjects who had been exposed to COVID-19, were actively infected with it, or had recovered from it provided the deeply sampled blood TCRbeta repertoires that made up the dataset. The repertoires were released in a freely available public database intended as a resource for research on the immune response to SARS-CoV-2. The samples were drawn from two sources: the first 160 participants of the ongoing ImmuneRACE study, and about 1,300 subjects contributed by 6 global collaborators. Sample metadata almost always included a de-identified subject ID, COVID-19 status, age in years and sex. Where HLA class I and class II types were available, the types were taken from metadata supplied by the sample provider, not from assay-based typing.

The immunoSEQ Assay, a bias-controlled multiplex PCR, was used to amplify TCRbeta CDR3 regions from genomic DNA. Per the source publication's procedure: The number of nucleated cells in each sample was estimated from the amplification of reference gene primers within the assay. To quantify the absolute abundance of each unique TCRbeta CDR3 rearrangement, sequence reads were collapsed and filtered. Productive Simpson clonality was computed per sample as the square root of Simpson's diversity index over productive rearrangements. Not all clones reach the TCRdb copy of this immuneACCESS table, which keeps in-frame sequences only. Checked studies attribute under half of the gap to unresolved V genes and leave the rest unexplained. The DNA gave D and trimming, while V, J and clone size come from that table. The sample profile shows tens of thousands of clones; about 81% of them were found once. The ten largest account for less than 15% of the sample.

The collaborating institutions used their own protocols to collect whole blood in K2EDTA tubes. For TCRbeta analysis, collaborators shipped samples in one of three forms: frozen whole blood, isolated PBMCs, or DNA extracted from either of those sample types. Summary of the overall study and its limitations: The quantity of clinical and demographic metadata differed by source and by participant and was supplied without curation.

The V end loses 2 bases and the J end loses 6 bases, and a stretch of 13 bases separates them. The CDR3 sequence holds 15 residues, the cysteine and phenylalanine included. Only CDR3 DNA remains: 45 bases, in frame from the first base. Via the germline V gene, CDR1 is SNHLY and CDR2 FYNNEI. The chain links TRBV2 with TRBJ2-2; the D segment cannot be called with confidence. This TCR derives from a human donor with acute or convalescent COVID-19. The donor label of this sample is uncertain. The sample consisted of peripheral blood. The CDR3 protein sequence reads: CASSEISGWPGELFF. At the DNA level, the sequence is TGTGCCAGCAGTGAAATTTCCGGGTGGCCCGGGGAGCTGTTTTTT.